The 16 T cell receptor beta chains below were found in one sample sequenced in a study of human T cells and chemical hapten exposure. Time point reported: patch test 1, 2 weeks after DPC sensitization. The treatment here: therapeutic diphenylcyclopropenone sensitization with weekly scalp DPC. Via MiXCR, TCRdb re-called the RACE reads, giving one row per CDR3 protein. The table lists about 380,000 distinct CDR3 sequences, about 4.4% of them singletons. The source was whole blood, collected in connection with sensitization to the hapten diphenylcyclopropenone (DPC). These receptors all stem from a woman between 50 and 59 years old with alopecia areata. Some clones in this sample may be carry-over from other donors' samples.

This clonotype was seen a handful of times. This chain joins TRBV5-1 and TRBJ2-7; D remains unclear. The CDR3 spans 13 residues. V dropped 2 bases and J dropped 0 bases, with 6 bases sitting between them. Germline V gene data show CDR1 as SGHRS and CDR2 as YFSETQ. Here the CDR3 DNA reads TGCGCCAGCAGCTTCGAGCCCTCCTACGAGCAGTACTTC. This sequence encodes CASSFEPSYEQYF.

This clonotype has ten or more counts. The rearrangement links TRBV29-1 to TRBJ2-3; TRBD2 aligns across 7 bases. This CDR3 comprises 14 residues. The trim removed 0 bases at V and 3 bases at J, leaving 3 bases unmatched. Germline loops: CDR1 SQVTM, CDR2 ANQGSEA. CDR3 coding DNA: TGCAGCGTTGAAGATCGGGAGGATACAGATACGCAGTATTTT. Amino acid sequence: CSVEDREDTDTQYF.

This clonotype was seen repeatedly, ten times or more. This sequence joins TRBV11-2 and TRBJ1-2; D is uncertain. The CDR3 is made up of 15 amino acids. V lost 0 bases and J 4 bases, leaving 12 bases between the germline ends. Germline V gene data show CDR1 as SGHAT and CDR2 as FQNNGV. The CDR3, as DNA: TGTGCCAGCAGCTTAGATGCGGCGCTGGGCTATGGCTACACCTTC. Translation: CASSLDAALGYGYTF.

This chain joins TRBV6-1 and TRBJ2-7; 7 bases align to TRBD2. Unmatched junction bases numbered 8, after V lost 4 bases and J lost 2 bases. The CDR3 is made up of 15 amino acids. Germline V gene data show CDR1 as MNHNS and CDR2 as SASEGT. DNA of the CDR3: TGTGCCAGCAGTGCCCGGGGGGTAGGGACCTACGAGCAGTACTTC. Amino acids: CASSARGVGTYEQYF.

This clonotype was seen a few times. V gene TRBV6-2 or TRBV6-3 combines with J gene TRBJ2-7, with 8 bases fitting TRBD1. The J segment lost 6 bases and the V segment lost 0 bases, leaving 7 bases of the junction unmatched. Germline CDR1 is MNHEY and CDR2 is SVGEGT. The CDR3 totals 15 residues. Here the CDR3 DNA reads TGTGCCAGCAGTTACTCGAAGGACAGGGCTCCCGAGCAGTACTTC. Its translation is CASSYSKDRAPEQYF.

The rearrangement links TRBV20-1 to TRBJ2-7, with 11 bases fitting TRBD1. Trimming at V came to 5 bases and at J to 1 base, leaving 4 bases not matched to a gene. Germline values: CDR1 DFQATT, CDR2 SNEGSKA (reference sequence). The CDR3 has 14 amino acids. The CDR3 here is CSAAGTGGSYEQYF. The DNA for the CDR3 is TGCAGTGCTGCCGGGACAGGGGGGTCCTACGAGCAGTACTTC.

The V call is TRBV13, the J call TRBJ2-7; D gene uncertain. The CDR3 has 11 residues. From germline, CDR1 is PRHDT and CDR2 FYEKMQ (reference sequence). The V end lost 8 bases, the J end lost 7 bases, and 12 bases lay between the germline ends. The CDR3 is CASRTGREQYF. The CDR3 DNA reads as TGTGCCAGCCGGACGGGTCGGGAGCAGTACTTC.

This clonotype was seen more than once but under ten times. The CDR3 sequence: CASSFKVAGREAFF. The CDR3 DNA is TGTGCCAGCAGCTTTAAAGTTGCGGGACGTGAAGCTTTCTTT. The V and J genes are TRBV11-1 and TRBJ1-1, with a weak D call TRBD1 (5 bases). The CDR3 runs 14 residues. Trimming removed 3 bases at V and 7 bases at J, with 15 bases between. CDR1 is SGHAT and CDR2 is FQDESV in the germline V gene (reference sequence).

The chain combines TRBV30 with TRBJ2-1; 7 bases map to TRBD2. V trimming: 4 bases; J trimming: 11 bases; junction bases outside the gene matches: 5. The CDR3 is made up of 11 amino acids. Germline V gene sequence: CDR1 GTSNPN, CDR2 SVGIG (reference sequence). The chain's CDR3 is CAWTTSVKQFF. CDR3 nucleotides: TGTGCCTGGACCACTAGCGTAAAGCAGTTCTTC.

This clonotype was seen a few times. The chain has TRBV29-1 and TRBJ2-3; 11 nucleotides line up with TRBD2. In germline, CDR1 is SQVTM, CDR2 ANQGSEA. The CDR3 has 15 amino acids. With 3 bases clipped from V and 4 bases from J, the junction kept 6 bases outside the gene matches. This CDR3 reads CSVDTLAGGADTQYF. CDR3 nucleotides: TGCAGCGTTGATACCCTAGCGGGAGGCGCAGATACGCAGTATTTT.

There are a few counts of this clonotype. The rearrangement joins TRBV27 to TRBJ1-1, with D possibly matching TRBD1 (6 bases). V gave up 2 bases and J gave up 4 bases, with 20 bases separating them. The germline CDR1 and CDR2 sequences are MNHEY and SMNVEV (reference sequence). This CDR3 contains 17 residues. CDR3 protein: CASSLLTQGRGRTEAFF. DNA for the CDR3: TGTGCCAGCAGTTTACTCACTCAGGGGAGAGGTCGCACTGAAGCTTTCTTT.

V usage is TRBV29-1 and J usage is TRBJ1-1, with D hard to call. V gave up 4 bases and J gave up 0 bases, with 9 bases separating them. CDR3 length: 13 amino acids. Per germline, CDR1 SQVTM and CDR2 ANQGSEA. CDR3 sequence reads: CSVVGSLNTEAFF. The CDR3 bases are TGCAGCGTTGTAGGCAGCCTGAACACTGAAGCTTTCTTT.

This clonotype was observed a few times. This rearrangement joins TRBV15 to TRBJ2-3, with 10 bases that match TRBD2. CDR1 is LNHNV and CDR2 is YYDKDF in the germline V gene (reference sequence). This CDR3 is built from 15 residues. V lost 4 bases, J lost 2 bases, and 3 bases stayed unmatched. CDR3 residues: CATSTGTSVTDTQYF. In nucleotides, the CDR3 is TGTGCCACCAGCACCGGGACTAGCGTCACAGATACGCAGTATTTT.

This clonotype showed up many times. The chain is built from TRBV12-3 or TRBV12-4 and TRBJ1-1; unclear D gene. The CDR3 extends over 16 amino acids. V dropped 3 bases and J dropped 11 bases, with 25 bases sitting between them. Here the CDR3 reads CASSFTFGRLKQEAFF. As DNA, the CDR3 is TGTGCCAGCAGTTTTACATTCGGACGGCTGAAGCAGGAGGCTTTCTTT.

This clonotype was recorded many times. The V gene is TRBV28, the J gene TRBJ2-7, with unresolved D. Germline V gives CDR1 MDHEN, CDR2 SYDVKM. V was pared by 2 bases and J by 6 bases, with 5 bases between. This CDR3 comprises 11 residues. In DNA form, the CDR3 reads TGTGCCAGCAGTTTACATGGCGAGCAGTACTTC. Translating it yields CASSLHGEQYF.

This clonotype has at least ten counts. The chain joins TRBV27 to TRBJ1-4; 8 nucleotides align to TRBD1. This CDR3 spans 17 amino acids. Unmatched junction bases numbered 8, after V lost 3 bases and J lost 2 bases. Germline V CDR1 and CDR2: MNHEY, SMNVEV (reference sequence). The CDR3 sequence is CASSFQGASGTNEKLFF. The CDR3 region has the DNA TGTGCCAGCAGTTTCCAGGGGGCGAGTGGGACTAATGAAAAACTGTTTTTT.